Shown below are 5 T cell receptor beta chains from a single sample sequenced in a study of regulatory T cells in long-lasting Graves disease. TCR beta libraries were built with iRepertoire HTBI primers and Arm-PCR of CDR3 regions. TCRdb re-derived calls from the multiplex PCR reads in MiXCR, one entry per CDR3 protein. The sample shows a few hundred thousand distinct CDR3 sequences, roughly a quarter of them seen only once. Time point: persistent/refractory GD, antithyroid drugs over 5 years with positive TRAb. With RNA extracted from PBMCs as input, the TCR library was made. The sample here was peripheral blood mononuclear cells (PBMCs), taken when the disease was refractory, from a patient treated with antithyroid drugs. Source of these receptors: a female donor with Graves disease.

The V gene is TRBV4-1, the J gene TRBJ1-5, with a possible D match to TRBD1 (6 bases). Trimming stripped 2 bases from V and 1 base from J, with 15 bases between. CDR1 is MGHRA and CDR2 is YSYEKL in the germline V gene. The CDR3 is 17 amino acids. CDR3 sequence (DNA): TGCGCCAGCAGCCAAATACAGGGTCTAGGGAGCAATCAGCCCCAGCATTTT. Protein sequence: CASSQIQGLGSNQPQHF.

V usage is TRBV30 and J usage is TRBJ1-1; no definite D call. This CDR3 contains 16 residues. Germline CDR1 is GTSNPN and CDR2 is SVGIG (reference sequence). V dropped 2 bases and J dropped 1 base, with 17 bases sitting between them. The CDR3, as DNA: TGTGCCTGGAGTATTCGGTCCCAGACTAAGAACACTGAAGCTTTCTTT. It is translated as CAWSIRSQTKNTEAFF.

On this clonotype: With a much larger clone just one base away, this may be a read error. V is TRBV2 and J is TRBJ2-5; D is unresolved. The ends were cut back, 8 bases at V and 3 bases at J, with 13 bases in the middle. Germline V gene data show CDR1 as SNHLY and CDR2 as FYNNEI. The CDR3 is 13 amino acids. The CDR3 DNA reads as TGTGCCAGCGGTGCGGTGAGCGAAGAGACCCAGTACTTC. It specifies CASGAVSEETQYF.

This clonotype was recorded a few times. The CDR3 DNA reads as TGTGCCAGCAGCTTCTGGGAGGGGAGTTACGAGCAGTACTTC. This gives the protein CASSFWEGSYEQYF. The rearrangement joins TRBV7-2 to TRBJ2-7; the match to TRBD2 covers 7 bases. The CDR3 contains 14 residues. In germline, CDR1 is SGHTA, CDR2 FQGNSA. The ends lost 3 bases at V and 4 bases at J; junction bases unmatched: 6.

The chain uses TRBV18 and TRBJ2-7, with 7 bases matching TRBD1. V lost 2 bases, J lost 3 bases, and 13 bases stayed unmatched. There are 17 residues in the CDR3. Germline loops: CDR1 KGHSH, CDR2 LQKENI. The CDR3 spells CASSPFMRQGLNYEQYF. In DNA, the CDR3 is TGTGCCAGCTCACCATTTATGCGACAGGGCCTAAACTACGAGCAGTACTTC.